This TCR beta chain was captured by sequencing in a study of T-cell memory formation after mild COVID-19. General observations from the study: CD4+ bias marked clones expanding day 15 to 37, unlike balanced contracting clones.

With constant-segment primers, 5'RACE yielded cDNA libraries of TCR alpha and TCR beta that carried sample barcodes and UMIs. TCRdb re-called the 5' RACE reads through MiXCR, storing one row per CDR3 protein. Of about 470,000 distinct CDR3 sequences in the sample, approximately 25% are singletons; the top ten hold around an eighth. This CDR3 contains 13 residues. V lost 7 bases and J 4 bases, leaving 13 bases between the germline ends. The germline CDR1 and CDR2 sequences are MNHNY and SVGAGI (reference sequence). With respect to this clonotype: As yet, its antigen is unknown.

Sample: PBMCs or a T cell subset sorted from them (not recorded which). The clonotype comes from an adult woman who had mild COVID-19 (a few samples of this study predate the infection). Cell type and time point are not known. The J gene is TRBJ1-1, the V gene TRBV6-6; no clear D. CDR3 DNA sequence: TGTGCCAGCATTACGGACCTGAGCACTGAAGCTTTCTTT. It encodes CASITDLSTEAFF.